This TCR beta chain was identified during a study of post-analysis software for immune sequencing data. Study-wide background: The disease courses spanned relapsing-remitting, secondary progressive and progressive-relapsing forms of multiple sclerosis.

The CDR3 totals 18 residues. The germline CDR1 and CDR2 sequences are MNHEY and SMNVEV (reference sequence). V lost 3 bases, J lost 0 bases, and 18 bases lay in between. Carried by the TCR beta cDNA libraries were unique molecular identifiers. Between about 1 and 11 million T cells gave rise to hundreds of thousands of cDNA molecules. Via MiXCR, TCRdb re-called the PCR reads, giving one row per CDR3 protein. The data contain 150,000 to 200,000 distinct CDR3 sequences, about 37% of them singletons. The study, taken as a whole, reports: Comparison of patients with controls showed 4 to 6 TRBV segments more frequent in patients, TRBV5-6, TRBV5-1 and TRBV20-1 among them.

As to this clonotype: Its cognate antigen is unknown.

The genes are TRBV27 and TRBJ2-1; D is uncertain. Sequenced material: blood, taken after autologous hematopoietic stem cell transplantation. The sequence derives from a girl aged 5-17 years with multiple sclerosis. The CDR3 is CASSFTLPVLSSYNEQFF. CDR3 bases: TGTGCCAGCAGTTTCACACTACCGGTCCTGAGCTCCTACAATGAGCAGTTCTTC.